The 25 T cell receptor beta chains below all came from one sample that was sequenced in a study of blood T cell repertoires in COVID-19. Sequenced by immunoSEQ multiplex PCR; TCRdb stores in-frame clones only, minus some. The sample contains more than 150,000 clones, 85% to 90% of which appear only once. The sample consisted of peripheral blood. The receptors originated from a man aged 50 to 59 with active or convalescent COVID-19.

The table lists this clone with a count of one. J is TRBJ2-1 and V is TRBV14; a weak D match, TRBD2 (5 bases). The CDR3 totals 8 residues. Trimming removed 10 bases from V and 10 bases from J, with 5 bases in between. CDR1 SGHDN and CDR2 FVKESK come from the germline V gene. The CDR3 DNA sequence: TGTGCCACGGGGGAGCAGTTCTTC. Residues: CATGEQFF.

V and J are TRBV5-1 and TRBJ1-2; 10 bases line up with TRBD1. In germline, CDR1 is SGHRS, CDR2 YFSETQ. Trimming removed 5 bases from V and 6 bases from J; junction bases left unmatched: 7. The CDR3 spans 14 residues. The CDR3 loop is CASRGDRGLHGYTF. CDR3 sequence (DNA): TGCGCCAGCAGGGGGGACAGGGGCCTTCATGGCTACACCTTC.

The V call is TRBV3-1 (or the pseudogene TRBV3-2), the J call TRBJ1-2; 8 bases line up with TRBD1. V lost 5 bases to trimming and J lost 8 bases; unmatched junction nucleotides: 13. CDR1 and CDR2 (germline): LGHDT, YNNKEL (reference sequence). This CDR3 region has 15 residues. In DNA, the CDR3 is TGTGCCAGCAGCAAGCACCTTCGGGACAGGTACGGCTACACCTTC. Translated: CASSKHLRDRYGYTF.

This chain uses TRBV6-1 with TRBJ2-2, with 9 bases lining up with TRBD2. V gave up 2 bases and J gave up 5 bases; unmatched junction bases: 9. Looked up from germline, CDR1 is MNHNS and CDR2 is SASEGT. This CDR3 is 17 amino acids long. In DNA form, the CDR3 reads TGTGCCAGCAGTGAATGGGCGGGAGGGACAGAAACCGGGGAGCTGTTTTTT. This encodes CASSEWAGGTETGELFF.

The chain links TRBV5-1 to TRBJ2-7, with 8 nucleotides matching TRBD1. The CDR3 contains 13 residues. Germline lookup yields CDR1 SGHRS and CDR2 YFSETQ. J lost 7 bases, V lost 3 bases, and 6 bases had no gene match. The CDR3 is CASSWRTGREQYF. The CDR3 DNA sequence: TGCGCCAGCAGCTGGAGGACAGGGAGGGAGCAGTACTTC.

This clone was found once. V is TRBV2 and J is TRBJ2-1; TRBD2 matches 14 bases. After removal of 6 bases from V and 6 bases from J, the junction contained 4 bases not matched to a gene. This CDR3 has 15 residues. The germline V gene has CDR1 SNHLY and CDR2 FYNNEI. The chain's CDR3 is CASRRLAGGPNEQFF. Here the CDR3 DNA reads TGTGCCAGCAGGCGACTAGCGGGAGGGCCCAATGAGCAGTTCTTC.

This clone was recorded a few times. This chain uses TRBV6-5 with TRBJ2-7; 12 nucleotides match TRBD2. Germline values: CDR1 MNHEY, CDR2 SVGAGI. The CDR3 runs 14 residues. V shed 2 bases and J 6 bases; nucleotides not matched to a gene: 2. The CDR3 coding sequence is TGTGCCAGCAGTTACGGACTAGCGGGAAGCGAGCAGTACTTC. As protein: CASSYGLAGSEQYF.

This CDR3 reads CASSDRPRVEQFF. The CDR3 coding sequence is TGTGCCAGCAGTGATCGCCCTCGGGTTGAGCAGTTCTTC. The chain is built from TRBV6-1 and TRBJ2-1; no clear D gene. V lost 3 bases and J lost 9, with 12 bases in between. The CDR3 is 13 amino acids. Germline V gene data show CDR1 as MNHNS and CDR2 as SASEGT.

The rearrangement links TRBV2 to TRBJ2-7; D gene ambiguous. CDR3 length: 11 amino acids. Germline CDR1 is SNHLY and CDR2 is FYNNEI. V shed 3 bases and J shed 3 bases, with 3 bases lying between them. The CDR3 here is CASSDYYEQYF. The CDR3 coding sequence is TGTGCCAGCAGTGACTACTACGAGCAGTACTTC.

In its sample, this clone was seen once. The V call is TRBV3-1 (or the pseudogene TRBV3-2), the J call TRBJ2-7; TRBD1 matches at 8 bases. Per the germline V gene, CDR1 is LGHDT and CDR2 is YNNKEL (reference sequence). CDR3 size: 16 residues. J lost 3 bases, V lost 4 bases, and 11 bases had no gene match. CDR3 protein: CASSPLGQGRSYEQYF. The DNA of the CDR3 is TGTGCCAGCAGCCCCCTCGGACAGGGTCGTAGCTACGAGCAGTACTTC.

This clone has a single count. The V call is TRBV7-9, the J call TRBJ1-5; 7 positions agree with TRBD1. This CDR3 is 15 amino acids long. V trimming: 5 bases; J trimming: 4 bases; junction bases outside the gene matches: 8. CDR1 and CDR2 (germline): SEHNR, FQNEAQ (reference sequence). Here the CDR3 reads CASSEGTALNQPQHF. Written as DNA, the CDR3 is TGTGCCAGCAGCGAGGGGACAGCCCTAAATCAGCCCCAGCATTTT.

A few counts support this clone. The CDR3 DNA reads TGCGCCAGCAGCTTGTCACCTAGCGGAGCCGCCGGGGAGCTGTTTTTT. It specifies CASSLSPSGAAGELFF. The genes are TRBV5-1 and TRBJ2-2; 7 bases are shared with TRBD2. Germline CDR1 reads SGHRS; CDR2 reads YFSETQ. Trimming at V came to 1 base and at J to 6 bases, leaving 9 bases not matched to a gene. The CDR3 runs 16 residues.

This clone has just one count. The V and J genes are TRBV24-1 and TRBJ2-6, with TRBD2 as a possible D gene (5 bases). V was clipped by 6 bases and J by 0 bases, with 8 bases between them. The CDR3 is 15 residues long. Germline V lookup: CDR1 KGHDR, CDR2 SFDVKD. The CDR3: CATSTSSSGANVLTF. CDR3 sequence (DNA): TGTGCCACCAGTACTAGTAGCTCTGGGGCCAACGTCCTGACTTTC.

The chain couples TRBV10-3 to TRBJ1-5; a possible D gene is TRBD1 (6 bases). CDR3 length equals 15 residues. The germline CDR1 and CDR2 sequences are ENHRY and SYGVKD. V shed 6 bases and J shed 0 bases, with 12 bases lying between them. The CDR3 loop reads CAISETGVSNQPQHF. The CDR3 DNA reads TGTGCCATCAGCGAGACAGGAGTTAGCAATCAGCCCCAGCATTTT.

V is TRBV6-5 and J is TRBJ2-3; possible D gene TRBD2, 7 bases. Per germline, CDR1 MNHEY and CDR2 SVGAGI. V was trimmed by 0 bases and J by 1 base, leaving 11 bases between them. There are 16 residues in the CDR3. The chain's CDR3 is CASSYSRGRGTDTQYF. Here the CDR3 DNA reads TGTGCCAGCAGTTACTCGCGGGGGCGGGGCACAGATACGCAGTATTTT.

CDR3 DNA sequence: TGTGCCAGCAGACTTCGGCGGACCTACGAGCAGTACTTC. This codes for CASRLRRTYEQYF. J is TRBJ2-7 and V is TRBV12-3 or TRBV12-4; D gene ambiguous. V was trimmed by 6 bases and J by 2 bases, leaving 11 bases between them. The CDR3 totals 13 residues.

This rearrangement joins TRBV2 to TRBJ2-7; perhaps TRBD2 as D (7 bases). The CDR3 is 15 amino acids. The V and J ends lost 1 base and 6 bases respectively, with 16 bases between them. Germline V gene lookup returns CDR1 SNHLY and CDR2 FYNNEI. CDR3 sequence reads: CASSEGLGGPSEQYF. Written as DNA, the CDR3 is TGTGCCAGCAGTGAAGGGTTGGGGGGGCCGAGCGAGCAGTACTTC.

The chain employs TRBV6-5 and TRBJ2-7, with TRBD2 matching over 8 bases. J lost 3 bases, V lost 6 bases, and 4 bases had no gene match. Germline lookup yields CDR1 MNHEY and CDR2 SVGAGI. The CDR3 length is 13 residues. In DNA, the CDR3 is TGTGCCAGCAGACGGGAGGGCCGCTACGAGCAGTACTTC. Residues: CASRREGRYEQYF.

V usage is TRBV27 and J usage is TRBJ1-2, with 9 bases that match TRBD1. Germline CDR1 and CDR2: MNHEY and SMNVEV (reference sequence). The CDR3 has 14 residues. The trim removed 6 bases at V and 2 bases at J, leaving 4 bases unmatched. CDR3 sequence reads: CASRIQGANYGYTF. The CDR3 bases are TGTGCCAGCAGGATACAGGGGGCGAACTATGGCTACACCTTC.

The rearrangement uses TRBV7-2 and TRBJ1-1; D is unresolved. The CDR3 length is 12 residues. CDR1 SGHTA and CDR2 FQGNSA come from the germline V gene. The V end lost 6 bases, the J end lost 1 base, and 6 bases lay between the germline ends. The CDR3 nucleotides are TGTGCCAGCAGGCAGGAGAACACTGAAGCTTTCTTT. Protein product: CASRQENTEAFF.

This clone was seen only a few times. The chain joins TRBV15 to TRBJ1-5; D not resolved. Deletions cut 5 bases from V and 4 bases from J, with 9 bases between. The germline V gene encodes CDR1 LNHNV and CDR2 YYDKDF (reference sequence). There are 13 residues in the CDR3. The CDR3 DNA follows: TGTGCCACCAGCTTAGAAACTAATCAGCCCCAGCATTTT. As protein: CATSLETNQPQHF.

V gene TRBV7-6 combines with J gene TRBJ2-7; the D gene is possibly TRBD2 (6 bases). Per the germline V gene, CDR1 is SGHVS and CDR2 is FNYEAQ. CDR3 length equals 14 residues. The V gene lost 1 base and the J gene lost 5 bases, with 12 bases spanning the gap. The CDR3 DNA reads TGTGCCAGCAGCTTAGTAGCGGTCTCGGACGAGCAGTACTTC. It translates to CASSLVAVSDEQYF.

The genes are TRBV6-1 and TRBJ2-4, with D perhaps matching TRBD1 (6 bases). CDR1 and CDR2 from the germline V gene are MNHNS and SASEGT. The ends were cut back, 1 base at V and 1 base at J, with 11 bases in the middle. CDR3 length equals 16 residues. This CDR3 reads CASSEGGRRAKNIQYF. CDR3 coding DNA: TGTGCCAGCAGTGAAGGGGGGCGGCGGGCCAAAAACATTCAGTACTTC.

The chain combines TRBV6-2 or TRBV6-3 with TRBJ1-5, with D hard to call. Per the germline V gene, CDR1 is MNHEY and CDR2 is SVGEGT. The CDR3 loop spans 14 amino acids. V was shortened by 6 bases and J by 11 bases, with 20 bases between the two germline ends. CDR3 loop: CASRPPGSLLAQHF. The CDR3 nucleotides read TGTGCCAGCAGGCCTCCCGGGTCTTTGTTGGCCCAGCATTTT.

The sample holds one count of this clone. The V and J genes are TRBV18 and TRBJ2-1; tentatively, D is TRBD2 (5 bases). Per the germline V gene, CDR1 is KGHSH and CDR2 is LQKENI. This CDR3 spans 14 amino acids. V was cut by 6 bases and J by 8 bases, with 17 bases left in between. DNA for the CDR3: TGTGCCAGCTCCCGAGGGCCACCAGGATATGAGCAGTTCTTC. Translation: CASSRGPPGYEQFF.